The 29 T cell receptor beta chains listed next were all sequenced from one sample in a study of blood T cell repertoires in COVID-19. The assay was immunoSEQ multiplex PCR, and TCRdb's table has in-frame clones only and misses some. Of 150,000 to 200,000 clones in the sample, approximately 86% were seen once. Sample: peripheral blood. The receptors were gathered from a woman of 80 years or more with COVID-19, enrolled during active disease.

This clone showed up just a few times. The CDR3 DNA reads TGTGCCAGCAGCTACAGAGTAGGAGTGCGGGACACTGAAGCTTTCTTT. Amino acids: CASSYRVGVRDTEAFF. This chain connects TRBV2 to TRBJ1-1; D is undetermined. Germline V lookup: CDR1 SNHLY, CDR2 FYNNEI. The CDR3 sequence is 16 residues long. Between the trimmed V and J ends, which lost 6 bases and 3 bases, there was a span of 20 bases. Drawing the rest from reference TRBV2 and TRBJ1-1, the complete variable domain is EPEVTQTPSHQVTQMGQEVILRCVPISNHLYFYWYRQILGQKVEFLVSFYNNEISEKSEIFDDQFSVERPDGSNFTLKIRSTKLEDSAMYFCASSYRVGVRDTEAFFGQGTRLTVV.

The chain combines TRBV29-1 with TRBJ2-2, with a tentative D call TRBD2 (5 bases). Germline V lookup: CDR1 SQVTM, CDR2 ANQGSEA. V was pared by 4 bases and J by 2 bases, with 11 bases between. The CDR3 contains 14 residues. CDR3 protein: CSVGASLNTGELFF. CDR3 sequence (DNA): TGCAGCGTTGGGGCTAGCCTTAACACCGGGGAGCTGTTTTTT.

The chain is built from TRBV2 and TRBJ2-7; the match to TRBD1 covers 8 bases. Germline values: CDR1 SNHLY, CDR2 FYNNEI. V lost 0 bases, J lost 4 bases, and 8 bases stayed unmatched. This CDR3 is built from 16 residues. The CDR3 spells CASSEAFSGTGYEQYF. The CDR3 nucleotides read TGTGCCAGCAGTGAAGCGTTCTCCGGGACAGGTTACGAGCAGTACTTC.

The rearrangement joins TRBV7-2 to TRBJ2-1, with TRBD1 identical over 11 bases. CDR3 size: 16 residues. Germline V CDR1 and CDR2: SGHTA, FQGNSA. The ends lost 1 base at V and 7 bases at J; junction bases unmatched: 6. CDR3 protein: CASSLVAGTGGNEQFF. CDR3 nucleotides: TGTGCCAGCAGCTTAGTAGCTGGGACAGGGGGGAATGAGCAGTTCTTC. Together with reference TRBV7-2 and TRBJ2-1, the CDR3 gives the full variable domain: GAGVSQSPSNKVTEKGKDVELRCDPISGHTALYWYRQSLGQGLEFLIYFQGNSAPDKSGLPSDRFSAERTGGSVSTLTIQRTQQEDSAVYLCASSLVAGTGGNEQFFGPGTRLTVL.

As for this clone: At one end, the junction sequence differs from germline, possibly due to a read error. V usage is TRBV7-4 and J usage is TRBJ1-2; the D is unclear. Germline CDR1 is SGHVT and CDR2 is SQSDAQ. The CDR3 extends over 8 amino acids. The CDR3 protein is CASTADLF. CDR3 nucleotides: TGTGCCAGCACCGCGGACTTATTC.

CDR3 DNA sequence: TGTGCCAGCAGATTACAGGGGGCGCTGGAAGGCTACACCTTC. Its translation: CASRLQGALEGYTF. This chain links TRBV28 with TRBJ1-2; 9 nucleotides align to TRBD1. Trimming at V came to 6 bases and at J to 8 bases, leaving 10 bases not matched to a gene. This CDR3 has 14 residues. The germline V gene encodes CDR1 MDHEN and CDR2 SYDVKM.

The chain couples TRBV19 to TRBJ1-1; TRBD1 agrees at 8 bases. The CDR3 runs to 14 residues. V gave up 6 bases and J gave up 6 bases; unmatched junction bases: 9. CDR1 LNHDA and CDR2 SQIVND come from the germline V gene (reference sequence). CDR3 sequence: CASRGRGQGSEAFF. The CDR3 DNA reads TGTGCCAGTAGGGGCAGGGGGCAAGGTTCTGAAGCTTTCTTT.

The chain carries TRBV18 and TRBJ1-1, with D tentatively TRBD1 (6 bases). The CDR3 has 17 residues. V was shortened by 6 bases and J by 0 bases, with 20 bases between the two germline ends. CDR1 is KGHSH, CDR2 LQKENI, per germline. CDR3 sequence: CASSAGVGQIMNTEAFF. The CDR3 coding sequence is TGTGCCAGCTCGGCCGGAGTTGGACAGATAATGAACACTGAAGCTTTCTTT.

V and J are TRBV15 and TRBJ1-5; D is undetermined. Trimming cost V 1 base and J 0 bases, with 7 bases left between them. The CDR3 extends over 15 amino acids. Germline CDR1 is LNHNV and CDR2 is YYDKDF (reference sequence). The CDR3 DNA sequence: TGTGCCACCAGCAGAGCAGAATATAGCAATCAGCCCCAGCATTTT. Its protein product is CATSRAEYSNQPQHF.

The chain recombines TRBV5-1 with TRBJ1-2; D may be TRBD1 (6 bases). Trimming pared 0 bases from V and 9 bases from J, leaving 18 bases between. The CDR3 has 15 residues. The germline V gene encodes CDR1 SGHRS and CDR2 YFSETQ. CDR3 DNA sequence: TGCGCCAGCAGCTTGGACCCCCAGGGGCTTTCAAGCTACACCTTC. It encodes CASSLDPQGLSSYTF.

The V gene is TRBV5-8, the J gene TRBJ2-3, with D uncertain. Germline CDR1 reads SGHTS; CDR2 reads YDEGEE. V was clipped by 4 bases and J by 9 bases, with 15 bases between them. The CDR3 extends over 13 amino acids. CDR3 amino acids: CASSPTPSDTQYF. CDR3 bases: TGTGCCAGCAGCCCCACGCCTAGTGACACGCAGTATTTT.

The chain joins TRBV18 to TRBJ2-7; 8 positions match TRBD1. The V gene end was trimmed by 6 bases and the J gene end by 6 bases; junction bases not matched to a gene: 7. Germline V gene lookup returns CDR1 KGHSH and CDR2 LQKENI. CDR3 length: 13 amino acids. This chain's CDR3 is CASSDGQGGEQYF. The CDR3 DNA sequence: TGTGCCAGCTCGGACGGACAGGGTGGCGAGCAGTACTTC.

This clone was recorded a few times. At one of its ends the junction is not consistent with the germline gene, which may arise from a read error. The CDR3 bases are TGTGCTAGCAGCTTAGGAGGACTGAGCGGGAGCTCGAGAGAGACCCAGTACTTC. Protein product: CASSLGGLSGSSRETQYF. The V and J genes are TRBV7-7 and TRBJ2-5; 8 bases fit TRBD2. Germline V gene lookup returns CDR1 SSHAT and CDR2 FNYEAQ (reference sequence). This CDR3 has 18 residues.

The count of this clone is one. This sequence joins TRBV5-1 and TRBJ2-1; D might be TRBD2 (5 bases). Germline loops: CDR1 SGHRS, CDR2 YFSETQ. Trimming took off 2 bases at V and 10 bases at J, with 13 bases between the two ends. The CDR3 is 13 residues long. Here the CDR3 reads CASSLGPEEEQFF. The CDR3 coding sequence is TGCGCCAGCAGCTTAGGGCCGGAGGAGGAGCAGTTCTTC.

The chain links TRBV7-9 to TRBJ1-2; a possible D gene is TRBD1 (6 bases). The CDR3 is 14 residues long. Germline V CDR1 and CDR2: SEHNR, FQNEAQ (reference sequence). V was trimmed by 5 bases and J by 0 bases, leaving 10 bases between them. The CDR3 protein is CASSPGATNYGYTF. CDR3 nucleotide sequence: TGTGCCAGCAGCCCAGGGGCAACTAACTATGGCTACACCTTC.

The genes are TRBV18 and TRBJ1-5; D is possibly TRBD1 (6 bases). Trimming removed 3 bases at V and 4 bases at J, with 13 bases between. The CDR3 length is 15 residues. CDR1 and CDR2 from the germline V gene are KGHSH and LQKENI. CDR3 nucleotides: TGTGCCAGCTCACCCAGGGGTATGCCAAATCAGCCCCAGCATTTT. It codes for CASSPRGMPNQPQHF.

This chain links TRBV4-1 with TRBJ2-3, with no clear D. The germline gives CDR1 MGHRA, CDR2 YSYEKL. Trimming removed 7 bases at V and 4 bases at J, with 18 bases between. The CDR3 is made up of 15 amino acids. CDR3 region: CASTPTASMADTQYF. The CDR3 DNA reads TGCGCCAGCACCCCTACAGCATCAATGGCAGATACGCAGTATTTT.

On this clone: A junction boundary mismatches the germline segment, possibly from a read error. V is TRBV3-1 (or the pseudogene TRBV3-2) and J is TRBJ2-1; 8 bases are a match to TRBD1. CDR3 length: 14 amino acids. Germline CDR1 LGHDT, CDR2 YNNKEL (reference sequence). This CDR3 is CASSQGGSKGQDLF. The CDR3 DNA reads TGTGCCAGCAGCCAAGGGGGTTCCAAGGGACAGGACCTCTTC.

V usage is TRBV11-2 and J usage is TRBJ1-1, with D possibly being TRBD1 (6 bases). Germline assignment: CDR1 SGHAT and CDR2 FQNNGV. CDR3 length: 17 residues. The ends were cut back, 2 bases at V and 3 bases at J, with 19 bases in the middle. The CDR3 spells CASSLTTGYFGDTEAFF. CDR3 bases: TGTGCCAGCAGCTTAACTACAGGGTATTTTGGGGACACTGAAGCTTTCTTT.

This chain uses TRBV2 with TRBJ1-2; D gene unclear. The V gene's germline CDR1 is SNHLY and CDR2 FYNNEI. This CDR3 comprises 12 residues. The V end was cut by 7 bases, the J end by 11 bases, with 17 bases between. CDR3 nucleotides: TGTGCCAGCACGTCCGGGCTCCAGCGGTACACCTTC. It codes for CASTSGLQRYTF.

The chain recombines TRBV12-5 with TRBJ2-7, with 7 bases matching TRBD1. The J segment lost 5 bases and the V segment lost 1 base, leaving 2 bases of the junction unmatched. Germline assignment: CDR1 LGHNT and CDR2 FRNRAP. CDR3 length: 13 residues. CDR3 region: CASGLGQGHEQYF. The DNA of the CDR3 is TGTGCTAGTGGTTTGGGACAGGGCCACGAGCAGTACTTC. The full variable domain, rest sourced from reference TRBV12-5 and TRBJ2-7, is DARVTQTPRHKVTEMGQEVTMRCQPILGHNTVFWYRQTMMQGLELLAYFRNRAPLDDSGMPKDRFSAEMPDATLATLKIQPSEPRDSAVYFCASGLGQGHEQYFGPGTRLTVT.

The V call is TRBV7-9, the J call TRBJ2-1, with D perhaps matching TRBD2 (5 bases). This CDR3 has 18 amino acids. CDR1 SEHNR and CDR2 FQNEAQ come from the germline V gene (reference sequence). Trimming took off 2 bases at V and 7 bases at J, with 24 bases between the two ends. CDR3 residues: CASSLSGYKPPKGNEQFF. The CDR3 DNA sequence: TGTGCCAGCAGCTTATCGGGGTATAAGCCACCAAAAGGGAATGAGCAGTTCTTC. The variable domain in full, with the rest retrieved from reference TRBV7-9 and TRBJ2-1, is DTGVSQNPRHKITKRGQNVTFRCDPISEHNRLYWYRQTLGQGPEFLTYFQNEAQLEKSRLLSDRFSAERPKGSFSTLEIQRTEQGDSAMYLCASSLSGYKPPKGNEQFFGPGTRLTVL.

The chain carries TRBV5-6 and TRBJ1-5; the D gene is possibly TRBD1 (5 bases). Looked up from germline, CDR1 is SGHDT and CDR2 is YYEEEE. V lost 0 bases and J 6 bases, leaving 10 bases between the germline ends. This CDR3 comprises 14 residues. The CDR3 coding sequence is TGTGCCAGCAGCTTGGCGCGACAGAGTCAGCCCCAGCATTTT. Translated, it gives CASSLARQSQPQHF.

The rearrangement links TRBV7-9 to TRBJ1-2, with D maybe TRBD1 (5 bases). The CDR3 covers 14 residues. The ends were cut back, 5 bases at V and 0 bases at J, with 10 bases in the middle. The germline gives CDR1 SEHNR, CDR2 FQNEAQ (reference sequence). The CDR3 nucleotides read TGTGCCAGCAGCGTAGGACAAGCTAACTATGGCTACACCTTC. It is translated as CASSVGQANYGYTF.

The chain combines TRBV7-9 with TRBJ1-1; no definite D call. V lost 2 bases and J 4 bases, leaving 11 bases between the germline ends. The CDR3 contains 14 residues. Germline CDR1 and CDR2: SEHNR and FQNEAQ (reference sequence). The CDR3 DNA is TGTGCCAGCAGCTTACTTTTTGGAGCCACTGAAGCTTTCTTT. This gives the protein CASSLLFGATEAFF.

V gene TRBV6-5 combines with J gene TRBJ1-2, with D maybe TRBD1 (6 bases). CDR3 length: 12 amino acids. The V gene's germline CDR1 is MNHEY and CDR2 SVGAGI. V was clipped by 6 bases and J by 4 bases, with 9 bases between them. CDR3 coding DNA: TGTGCCAGCAGCGCCAGGGGCTATGGCTACACCTTC. This translates into CASSARGYGYTF.

The chain joins TRBV11-2 to TRBJ1-1, with a weak D call TRBD1 (6 bases). Germline values: CDR1 SGHAT, CDR2 FQNNGV. Between the trimmed V and J ends, which lost 4 bases and 5 bases, there was a span of 14 bases. This CDR3 has 14 residues. In nucleotides, the CDR3 is TGTGCCAGCAGCTCCAGTACAGGGTGGACTGAAGCTTTCTTT. Translation gives CASSSSTGWTEAFF.

Concerning this clone itself: Germline is not matched at one junction end, which may reflect a read error. The chain carries TRBV9 and TRBJ2-4; the match to TRBD2 covers 11 bases. The CDR3 sequence is 14 residues long. Per the germline V gene, CDR1 is SGDLS and CDR2 is YYNGEE. CDR3 amino acids: CASSEGLAEPPGDF. In DNA, the CDR3 is TGTGCCAGCAGCGAGGGACTAGCGGAGCCCCCAGGGGACTTC.

The V and J genes are TRBV10-3 and TRBJ1-5, with TRBD1 matching 7 bases. Germline V gene data show CDR1 as ENHRY and CDR2 as SYGVKD. This CDR3 comprises 14 residues. The J segment lost 1 base and the V segment lost 4 bases, leaving 1 base of the junction unmatched. CDR3 sequence reads: CAISVTGSNQPQHF. CDR3 DNA: TGTGCCATCAGTGTGACAGGGAGCAATCAGCCCCAGCATTTT.